This passage covers 27 T cell receptor beta chains from one sample sequenced in a study of shared clonotypes between healthy human individuals. Some clones are missing from TCRdb's copy, which holds only in-frame ones; the method was immunoSEQ multiplex PCR. The sample holds 2 million to 3 million clones, under 95% seen once. Specimen: naive CD4+ T cells from PBMCs. This sample's subset: CD45RA+ positively selected. The receptors shown here come from a man aged 18 to 29 in good health. Some clones in this sample may be carry-over from other donors' samples.

V is TRBV6-5 and J is TRBJ2-5, with 7 bases aligning to TRBD1. The CDR3 extends over 14 amino acids. V shed 10 bases and J 1 base; nucleotides not matched to a gene: 9. Germline V gene data show CDR1 as MNHEY and CDR2 as SVGAGI. The CDR3 spells CATHPGTVQETQYF. The CDR3 DNA sequence: TGTGCCACCCACCCTGGGACAGTCCAAGAGACCCAGTACTTC.

The sample holds one count of this clone. V gene TRBV15 combines with J gene TRBJ1-2; D ambiguous. V lost 0 bases, J lost 6 bases, and 8 bases lay in between. Per germline, CDR1 LNHNV and CDR2 YYDKDF (reference sequence). This CDR3 is 13 amino acids long. Here the CDR3 reads CATSRDISDGYTF. Here the CDR3 DNA reads TGTGCCACCAGCAGAGATATTTCGGATGGCTACACCTTC.

This chain uses TRBV6-5 with TRBJ2-7; 11 bases align to TRBD2. Germline lookup yields CDR1 MNHEY and CDR2 SVGAGI. This CDR3 region has 14 residues. V lost 5 bases and J lost 3; bases outside the gene matches: 3. DNA of the CDR3: TGTGCCAGCAGTCCGGGACTAGCGGACTACGAGCAGTACTTC. Protein sequence: CASSPGLADYEQYF.

The rearrangement uses TRBV27 and TRBJ2-7; 8 bases match TRBD2. CDR3 length: 14 amino acids. The germline V gene has CDR1 MNHEY and CDR2 SMNVEV (reference sequence). The ends lost 5 bases at V and 0 bases at J; junction bases unmatched: 3. The CDR3 nucleotides are TGTGCCAGCAGTCCCAGCGGGAGCTCCTACGAGCAGTACTTC. This translates into CASSPSGSSYEQYF.

The chain employs TRBV21-1 and TRBJ2-1; TRBD2, the D gene given by the table, was not confirmed from the DNA. TRBV21-1 is labeled a pseudogene. The CDR3 loop spans 16 amino acids. This chain's CDR3 is CASSKVHGVTYNEQFF. DNA of the CDR3: TGTGCCAGCAGCAAAGTCCACGGGGTAACCTACAATGAGCAGTTCTTC.

This clone was seen a single time. The chain has TRBV15 and TRBJ2-7; no definite D call. The CDR3 is made up of 16 amino acids. V was cut by 1 base and J by 6 bases, with 19 bases left in between. Germline V lookup: CDR1 LNHNV, CDR2 YYDKDF (reference sequence). The CDR3 coding sequence is TGTGCCACCAGCAGAGGAGGAGTCCCACGCTTTATCGAGCAGTACTTC. This sequence encodes CATSRGGVPRFIEQYF.

The chain has TRBV19 and TRBJ2-3, with D possibly matching TRBD2 (5 bases). Trimming took off 6 bases at V and 1 base at J, with 17 bases between the two ends. Germline V CDR1 and CDR2: LNHDA, SQIVND (reference sequence). The CDR3 has 16 amino acids. This CDR3 is CASSNRLGRGTDTQYF. CDR3 nucleotides: TGTGCCAGTAGCAACCGGCTTGGGAGAGGCACAGATACGCAGTATTTT.

The chain has TRBV29-1 and TRBJ1-1; D unresolved. Germline CDR1 SQVTM, CDR2 ANQGSEA. CDR3 size: 11 residues. The germline V and J ends were trimmed by 2 bases and 4 bases, with 5 bases remaining between them. This CDR3 reads CSVEKSTEAFF. The CDR3 DNA follows: TGCAGCGTTGAAAAATCCACTGAAGCTTTCTTT.

The V gene is TRBV7-2, the J gene TRBJ2-7; 7 bases match TRBD1. Germline V gene lookup returns CDR1 SGHTA and CDR2 FQGNSA. The trim removed 1 base at V and 2 bases at J, leaving 5 bases unmatched. This CDR3 comprises 15 residues. CDR3 sequence: CASSLVGTDAYEQYF. The DNA for the CDR3 is TGTGCCAGCAGCTTAGTAGGGACAGATGCCTACGAGCAGTACTTC.

V and J are TRBV30 and TRBJ2-7; 7 nucleotides line up with TRBD2. Germline V gives CDR1 GTSNPN, CDR2 SVGIG (reference sequence). The CDR3 covers 13 residues. J lost 3 bases, V lost 5 bases, and 7 bases had no gene match. This CDR3 reads CAWQRGIDYEQYF. The CDR3 DNA follows: TGTGCCTGGCAGCGGGGAATCGACTACGAGCAGTACTTC.

This clone was recorded a few times. The rearrangement uses TRBV27 and TRBJ1-5; 7 positions agree with TRBD1. J was trimmed by 7 bases and V by 5 bases; bases with no gene match: 8. Germline V CDR1 and CDR2: MNHEY, SMNVEV (reference sequence). This CDR3 comprises 14 residues. The CDR3 loop reads CASSEWTGSQPQHF. As DNA, the CDR3 is TGTGCCAGCAGTGAATGGACAGGAAGCCAGCCCCAGCATTTT.

The V call is TRBV5-4, the J call TRBJ2-5; D is unclear. Germline V gene data show CDR1 as SGHNT and CDR2 as YYREEE (reference sequence). The CDR3 totals 13 residues. The V end was cut by 4 bases, the J end by 5 bases, with 12 bases between. CDR3 coding DNA: TGTGCCAGCAGCCCGACCACCGCGGAGACCCAGTACTTC. It specifies CASSPTTAETQYF. Based on the CDR3 plus reference TRBV5-4 and TRBJ2-5, the full variable domain is ETGVTQSPTHLIKTRGQQVTLRCSSQSGHNTVSWYQQALGQGPQFIFQYYREEENGRGNFPPRFSGLQFPNYSSELNVNALELDDSALYLCASSPTTAETQYFGPGTRLLVL.

This clone was detected only once. This chain links TRBV28 with TRBJ2-7; TRBD2 is a possible D gene (5 bases). The CDR3 sequence is 16 residues long. Per the germline V gene, CDR1 is MDHEN and CDR2 is SYDVKM. V lost 3 bases to trimming and J lost 3 bases, with 18 bases between them. The CDR3 loop is CASSFLISGYFYEQYF. The DNA for the CDR3 is TGTGCCAGCAGTTTTTTAATATCGGGGTACTTCTACGAGCAGTACTTC.

Points on this clone: Its ends do not fully match the called genes, so a read error is possible. The chain couples TRBV5-4 to TRBJ2-1, with D possibly called TRBD1 or TRBD2 (5 bases each). This CDR3 spans 13 amino acids. Germline lookup yields CDR1 SGHNT and CDR2 YYREEE (reference sequence). The CDR3 sequence: CASSLDSGTAGLF. In nucleotides, the CDR3 is TGTGCCAGCAGCTTGGATTCGGGGACCGCGGGTCTCTTC.

Only one count was recorded for this clone. The gene calls are TRBV28 and TRBJ2-6, with 7 nucleotides matching TRBD1. CDR1 is MDHEN, CDR2 SYDVKM, per germline. The CDR3 consists of 17 residues. J was trimmed by 4 bases and V by 5 bases; bases with no gene match: 11. The CDR3 is CASSAEQGSPGANVLTF. CDR3 in DNA: TGTGCCAGCAGTGCCGAACAGGGGTCCCCAGGGGCCAACGTCCTGACTTTC.

The chain has TRBV14 and TRBJ1-1; possibly TRBD1 for D (5 bases). CDR3 length equals 16 residues. Germline V gives CDR1 SGHDN, CDR2 FVKESK. V shed 2 bases and J shed 1 base, with 14 bases lying between them. The CDR3 nucleotides read TGTGCCAGCAGCCAAAGCTACGGGACGCAGAACACTGAAGCTTTCTTT. Translating it yields CASSQSYGTQNTEAFF.

The rearrangement uses TRBV2 and TRBJ2-1; a weak D match, TRBD2 (5 bases). V shed 9 bases and J shed 9 bases, with 15 bases lying between them. There are 12 residues in the CDR3. Germline V gives CDR1 SNHLY, CDR2 FYNNEI. The DNA of the CDR3 is TGTGCCAGGCTTGGGAGCGGTCTTGAGCAGTTCTTC. It yields the protein CARLGSGLEQFF.

Only one count was recorded for this clone. This chain connects TRBV2 to TRBJ2-7; no clear D. The germline CDR1 and CDR2 sequences are SNHLY and FYNNEI. V was clipped by 4 bases and J by 2 bases, with 6 bases between them. This CDR3 contains 12 residues. CDR3 loop: CASSAYTYEQYF. DNA of the CDR3: TGTGCCAGCAGTGCATACACCTACGAGCAGTACTTC.

On this clone: Different DNA sequences within this sample yield the same CDR3. The chain carries TRBV7-3 and TRBJ2-2, with no clear D. V was shortened by 1 base and J by 1 base, with 7 bases between the two germline ends. This CDR3 spans 15 amino acids. Germline V gives CDR1 SGHTA, CDR2 FQGTGA. CDR3 sequence (DNA): TGTGCCAGCAGCTTAAACGGTCAGAACACCGGGGAGCTGTTTTTT. Translating it yields CASSLNGQNTGELFF.

V gene TRBV5-1 combines with J gene TRBJ2-7; 13 bases line up with TRBD2. This CDR3 contains 17 residues. V lost 0 bases to trimming and J lost 3 bases; unmatched junction nucleotides: 6. The germline CDR1 and CDR2 sequences are SGHRS and YFSETQ. For the CDR3, the DNA is TGCGCCAGCAGCTTGGTTTCTGGGACTAGCGGGGTCTACGAGCAGTACTTC. It translates to CASSLVSGTSGVYEQYF.

The chain has TRBV7-3 and TRBJ2-3; D may correspond to TRBD1 or TRBD2 (5 bases each). Per the germline V gene, CDR1 is SGHTA and CDR2 is FQGTGA. The ends were cut back, 5 bases at V and 0 bases at J, with 12 bases in the middle. This CDR3 has 15 residues. The CDR3 DNA is TGTGCCAGCAGCCCCAGAGGGGATAGCACAGATACGCAGTATTTT. It yields the protein CASSPRGDSTDTQYF.

The chain couples TRBV11-2 to TRBJ1-1; unclear D gene. The CDR3 length is 11 residues. Between the trimmed V and J ends, which lost 6 bases and 4 bases, there was a span of 6 bases. Germline CDR1 SGHAT, CDR2 FQNNGV. CDR3 amino acids: CASSPFTEAFF. As DNA, the CDR3 is TGTGCCAGCAGTCCCTTCACTGAAGCTTTCTTT.

The chain has TRBV27 and TRBJ1-2; D unclear. This CDR3 region has 13 residues. Trimming shortened V by 3 bases and J by 4 bases, and 9 bases separated the two germline ends. Looked up from germline, CDR1 is MNHEY and CDR2 is SMNVEV (reference sequence). Here the CDR3 DNA reads TGTGCCAGCAGTTTCGGGTTTGGCTATGGCTACACCTTC. It translates to CASSFGFGYGYTF.

This chain joins TRBV18 and TRBJ1-1; maybe TRBD1 (5 bases). The CDR3 loop spans 14 amino acids. V was shortened by 8 bases and J by 1 base, with 14 bases between the two germline ends. Germline values: CDR1 KGHSH, CDR2 LQKENI. The CDR3 nucleotides read TGTGCCAGCCCGCCTGGGGGGAAGAACACTGAAGCTTTCTTT. This sequence encodes CASPPGGKNTEAFF.

This chain connects TRBV9 to TRBJ2-3; the D is unclear. The CDR3 is made up of 15 amino acids. The ends were cut back, 4 bases at V and 4 bases at J, with 16 bases in the middle. The germline V gene encodes CDR1 SGDLS and CDR2 YYNGEE. The CDR3 DNA sequence: TGTGCCAGCAGCAACCTCGCAAGGGATCCAGATACGCAGTATTTT. Its protein product is CASSNLARDPDTQYF.

This chain joins TRBV19 and TRBJ1-1, with no clear D. Germline values: CDR1 LNHDA, CDR2 SQIVND (reference sequence). This CDR3 comprises 14 residues. V was cut by 4 bases and J by 2 bases, with 11 bases left in between. In nucleotides, the CDR3 is TGTGCCAGTAGTAGGCTCAGGAGTAACACTGAAGCTTTCTTT. This sequence encodes CASSRLRSNTEAFF.

The chain has TRBV9 and TRBJ2-2; no reliable D call. Germline-derived CDR1 and CDR2 are SGDLS and YYNGEE. Trimming removed 0 bases from V and 6 bases from J, with 6 bases in between. The CDR3 loop spans 13 amino acids. In DNA form, the CDR3 reads TGTGCCAGCAGCGTAGAAATGGCCGGGGAGCTGTTTTTT. This sequence encodes CASSVEMAGELFF.